This entry lists 27 T cell receptor beta chains sequenced from one sample in a study of blood T cells in healthy people across ages. Primed by a sample-barcoded 5' primer and a J-beta primer mix, a second PCR proceeded for about 6 to 11 cycles. TCRdb processed the 5' RACE reads anew with MiXCR; each CDR3 protein has one entry. The data show under 2,000,000 distinct CDR3 sequences, around half seen once. Sequenced material: blood. These receptors originate from a woman in her thirties or forties in good health.

The table lists this clonotype with a few counts. V and J are TRBV7-2 and TRBJ2-5; a possible D gene is TRBD1 (5 bases). Germline CDR1 and CDR2: SGHTA and FQGNSA. V was shortened by 3 bases and J by 0 bases, with 8 bases between the two germline ends. This CDR3 is 14 amino acids long. This chain's CDR3 is CASSFWTNQETQYF. CDR3 sequence (DNA): TGTGCCAGCAGCTTCTGGACAAACCAAGAGACCCAGTACTTC.

This chain connects TRBV5-6 to TRBJ2-7, with TRBD2 matching over 14 bases. The DNA end is more similar to TRBJ2-5, so the J call may be wrong. The CDR3 is made up of 18 amino acids. CDR1 SGHDT and CDR2 YYEEEE come from the germline V gene. The CDR3 nucleotides read TGTGCCAGCAGCCCCGGACTAGCGGGGGGCCGGTACCAAGAGACCCAGTACTTC. This translates into CASSPGLAGGRYQETQYF.

The chain links TRBV4-1 to TRBJ2-7; possibly TRBD2 for D (6 bases). The DNA end is more similar to TRBJ2-5, so the J call may be wrong. CDR3 size: 15 residues. The germline V gene has CDR1 MGHRA and CDR2 YSYEKL. This CDR3 reads CASSQGPTEGETQYF. As DNA, the CDR3 is TGCGCCAGCAGCCAAGGCCCGACGGAGGGGGAGACCCAGTACTTC.

The CDR3 is CASSERGGNQETQYF. In DNA, the CDR3 is TGTGCCAGCAGCGAACGCGGGGGTAACCAAGAGACCCAGTACTTC. This chain connects TRBV9 to TRBJ2-5, with 7 bases lining up with TRBD2. Trimming cost V 3 bases and J 0 bases; bases outside gene matches: 5. CDR1 is SGDLS and CDR2 is YYNGEE in the germline V gene. There are 15 residues in the CDR3.

The chain combines TRBV10-3 with TRBJ2-7; TRBD1 matches 7 bases. The germline CDR1 and CDR2 sequences are ENHRY and SYGVKD. The CDR3 is 13 amino acids. With 0 bases clipped from V and 6 bases from J, the junction kept 2 bases outside the gene matches. The CDR3 DNA reads TGTGCCATCAGTGAGTCGAACAGGGGCGAGCAGTACTTC. Translating it yields CAISESNRGEQYF.

There are a few counts of this clonotype. This chain connects TRBV5-5 to TRBJ2-1; 7 bases align to TRBD2. Germline loops: CDR1 SGHKS, CDR2 YYEKEE (reference sequence). CDR3 length: 13 residues. V was pared by 3 bases and J by 9 bases, with 6 bases of the junction left unmatched. The CDR3 DNA is TGTGCCAGCAGCTATGGGGGGGGTACTGAGCAGTTCTTC. Translating it yields CASSYGGGTEQFF.

This clonotype was observed a few times. V usage is TRBV6-1 and J usage is TRBJ1-2; 7 positions match TRBD1. V shed 3 bases, J shed 6 bases, and the junction held 4 bases outside the gene matches. Germline CDR1 is MNHNS and CDR2 is SASEGT. The CDR3 runs to 13 residues. CDR3 amino acids: CASSETGIHGYTF. In nucleotides, the CDR3 is TGTGCCAGCAGTGAGACAGGGATACATGGCTACACCTTC.

This chain joins TRBV7-8 and TRBJ1-2; no firm D call. The V end lost 1 base, the J end lost 3 bases, and 12 bases lay between the germline ends. The CDR3 consists of 15 residues. Germline assignment: CDR1 SGHVS and CDR2 FQNEAQ. The CDR3 nucleotides read TGTGCCAGCAGCTTAGAGCCAGGCTATGACTATGGCTACACCTTC. This encodes CASSLEPGYDYGYTF.

The chain carries TRBV20-1 and TRBJ2-3; 14 nucleotides align to TRBD2. The CDR3 extends over 16 amino acids. Germline-derived CDR1 and CDR2 are DFQATT and SNEGSKA (reference sequence). V was pared by 4 bases and J by 3 bases, with 6 bases of the junction left unmatched. CDR3 DNA sequence: TGCAGTGCTATAGGACTAGCGGGGGGCCTAACAGATACGCAGTATTTT. It encodes CSAIGLAGGLTDTQYF.

The rearrangement uses TRBV7-2 and TRBJ2-3; the D gene is possibly TRBD2 (6 bases). This CDR3 region has 15 residues. V lost 5 bases and J 4 bases, leaving 16 bases between the germline ends. The V gene's germline CDR1 is SGHTA and CDR2 FQGNSA. CDR3 nucleotide sequence: TGTGCCAGCAGCACCCAAGCGGGCCCTGCAGATACGCAGTATTTT. This translates into CASSTQAGPADTQYF.

This rearrangement joins TRBV14 to TRBJ2-1; no definite D call. CDR1 and CDR2 from the germline V gene are SGHDN and FVKESK. The CDR3 covers 14 residues. The ends were cut back, 0 bases at V and 4 bases at J, with 7 bases in the middle. In DNA form, the CDR3 reads TGTGCCAGCAGCCAAGACAGGTTTTACAATGAGCAGTTCTTC. This sequence encodes CASSQDRFYNEQFF.

The rearrangement joins TRBV7-9 to TRBJ1-4; tentatively, D is TRBD1 (6 bases). CDR3 length: 15 amino acids. The germline V gene encodes CDR1 SEHNR and CDR2 FQNEAQ (reference sequence). Trimming removed 5 bases at V and 8 bases at J, with 18 bases between. CDR3 sequence (DNA): TGTGCCAGCAGCAACCCCGGACAGTTTGGGGAAAAACTGTTTTTT. This encodes CASSNPGQFGEKLFF.

Only a few counts were recorded for this clonotype. This chain joins TRBV29-1 and TRBJ2-3; 7 bases line up with TRBD1. The CDR3 runs 14 residues. The germline gives CDR1 SQVTM, CDR2 ANQGSEA. V shed 7 bases, J shed 0 bases, and the junction held 7 bases outside the gene matches. CDR3 residues: CSGAGQVSTDTQYF. CDR3 bases: TGCAGCGGAGCCGGACAGGTCAGCACAGATACGCAGTATTTT.

Comment on this clonotype: Its ends do not fully match the called genes, so a read error is possible. The chain carries TRBV20-1 and TRBJ2-7; either TRBD1 or TRBD2 may supply D (6 bases each). TRBJ2-5 explains the end of the DNA better; the J call may be wrong. This CDR3 contains 15 residues. CDR1 and CDR2 from the germline V gene are DFQATT and SNEGSKA (reference sequence). In DNA, the CDR3 is TGCAATGCTAGCCCAAACCGGGGGCAGGGAAAGACCCAGTACTTC. It encodes CNASPNRGQGKTQYF.

Only one count was recorded for this clonotype. The V gene is TRBV6-1, the J gene TRBJ2-3; 10 positions agree with TRBD2. The V gene end was trimmed by 4 bases and the J gene end by 4 bases; junction bases not matched to a gene: 8. Per germline, CDR1 MNHNS and CDR2 SASEGT. The CDR3 totals 16 residues. The CDR3 bases are TGTGCCAGCAGTGCTTTAAGCGGGGGGGCCGCAGATACGCAGTATTTT. Translated: CASSALSGGAADTQYF.

The V call is TRBV4-3, the J call TRBJ1-2, with D possibly matching TRBD1 (6 bases). The CDR3 runs to 15 residues. Germline-derived CDR1 and CDR2 are LGHNA and YSLEER. Deletions cut 2 bases from V and 4 bases from J, with 14 bases between. CDR3 loop: CASSQTGPLGYGYTF. CDR3 DNA sequence: TGCGCCAGCAGCCAAACAGGGCCTTTGGGCTATGGCTACACCTTC.

This rearrangement joins TRBV7-9 to TRBJ2-5; TRBD1 matches 7 bases. V lost 2 bases, J lost 4 bases, and 10 bases stayed unmatched. Looked up from germline, CDR1 is SEHNR and CDR2 is FQNEAQ (reference sequence). The CDR3 runs to 16 residues. CDR3 in amino acids: CASSLRQGVGRETQYF. The CDR3 DNA reads TGTGCCAGCAGCTTAAGACAGGGTGTCGGCCGAGAGACCCAGTACTTC.

The DNA for the CDR3 is TGTGCCAGCAGCCCCCGTGAGAATGTCTACACCTTC. It yields the protein CASSPRENVYTF. This chain joins TRBV7-9 and TRBJ1-2; D uncertain. Trimming shortened V by 5 bases and J by 10 bases, and 14 bases separated the two germline ends. The CDR3 is made up of 12 amino acids. Germline V CDR1 and CDR2: SEHNR, FQNEAQ (reference sequence).

The rearrangement links TRBV6-2 or TRBV6-3 to TRBJ2-4; TRBD1 matches 10 bases. J lost 3 bases, V lost 7 bases, and 6 bases had no gene match. The CDR3 spans 15 residues. Germline CDR1 MNHEY, CDR2 SVGEGT. CDR3 sequence reads: CASTRQGADKNIQYF. CDR3 DNA sequence: TGTGCCAGCACCCGACAGGGGGCGGACAAAAACATTCAGTACTTC.

The rearrangement links TRBV28 to TRBJ2-5; D is unclear. The V end lost 3 bases, the J end lost 8 bases, and 13 bases lay between the germline ends. The CDR3 spans 13 residues. Germline V gene lookup returns CDR1 MDHEN and CDR2 SYDVKM. For the CDR3, the DNA is TGTGCCAGCAGTTTGGGTACGCCACGTACCCAGTACTTC. It codes for CASSLGTPRTQYF.

The chain couples TRBV20-1 to TRBJ2-1; D is unresolved. Looked up from germline, CDR1 is DFQATT and CDR2 is SNEGSKA (reference sequence). This CDR3 is 12 amino acids long. With 0 bases removed from V and 9 bases from J, the gap between germline ends came to 9 bases. CDR3 nucleotides: TGCAGTGCTAGAGAGCATATGGGTGAGCAGTTCTTC. Translating it yields CSAREHMGEQFF.

V gene TRBV9 combines with J gene TRBJ2-2; D is perhaps TRBD1 (6 bases). V lost 2 bases and J lost 4, with 9 bases in between. Germline CDR1 is SGDLS and CDR2 is YYNGEE. The CDR3 runs 14 residues. DNA of the CDR3: TGTGCCAGCAGCGTTGGGGGCAGCACCGGGGAGCTGTTTTTT. It is translated as CASSVGGSTGELFF.

In its sample, this clonotype was seen a few times. The chain joins TRBV20-1 to TRBJ2-5, with 13 bases lining up with TRBD2. Trimming cost V 0 bases and J 3 bases; bases outside gene matches: 7. The CDR3 is 17 amino acids. Germline V CDR1 and CDR2: DFQATT, SNEGSKA (reference sequence). This CDR3 is CSARDVGTSGKKETQYF. CDR3 sequence (DNA): TGCAGTGCTAGAGATGTTGGGACTAGCGGGAAGAAAGAGACCCAGTACTTC.

CDR3: CASSQEPSGGKAKNYGYTF. CDR3 coding DNA: TGTGCCAGCAGCCAAGAGCCCTCGGGGGGAAAAGCCAAGAACTATGGCTACACCTTC. The V and J genes are TRBV4-2 and TRBJ1-2; possible D gene TRBD1, 5 bases. Germline assignment: CDR1 LGHNA and CDR2 YNFKEQ. The CDR3 length is 19 residues. V lost 0 bases, J lost 2 bases, and 22 bases lay in between.

The chain combines TRBV12-3 or TRBV12-4 with TRBJ2-5; possible D gene TRBD1, 5 bases. TRBJ2-7 explains the end of the DNA better; the J call may be wrong. The CDR3 spans 15 residues. This CDR3 reads CASSPPLAGRYEQYF. DNA of the CDR3: TGTGCCAGCAGCCCACCTTTGGCAGGGCGATACGAGCAGTACTTC.

Only a few counts were recorded for this clonotype. The chain uses TRBV9 and TRBJ2-5; D possibly corresponds to TRBD2 (5 bases). The V gene lost 2 bases and the J gene lost 3 bases, with 11 bases spanning the gap. Germline V lookup: CDR1 SGDLS, CDR2 YYNGEE. The CDR3 sequence is 14 residues long. CDR3 region: CASSVRGVEETQYF. The DNA of the CDR3 is TGTGCCAGCAGCGTCCGGGGTGTGGAAGAGACCCAGTACTTC.

The chain couples TRBV4-3 to TRBJ2-1; TRBD2 aligns across 8 bases. Losses at the gene ends were 3 bases for V and 10 bases for J; bases not matched to a gene: 2. Germline V gives CDR1 LGHNA, CDR2 YSLEER. The CDR3 consists of 12 residues. CDR3 sequence (DNA): TGCGCCAGCAGCCACATAGCGGGGGAGCAGTTCTTC. Translated: CASSHIAGEQFF.